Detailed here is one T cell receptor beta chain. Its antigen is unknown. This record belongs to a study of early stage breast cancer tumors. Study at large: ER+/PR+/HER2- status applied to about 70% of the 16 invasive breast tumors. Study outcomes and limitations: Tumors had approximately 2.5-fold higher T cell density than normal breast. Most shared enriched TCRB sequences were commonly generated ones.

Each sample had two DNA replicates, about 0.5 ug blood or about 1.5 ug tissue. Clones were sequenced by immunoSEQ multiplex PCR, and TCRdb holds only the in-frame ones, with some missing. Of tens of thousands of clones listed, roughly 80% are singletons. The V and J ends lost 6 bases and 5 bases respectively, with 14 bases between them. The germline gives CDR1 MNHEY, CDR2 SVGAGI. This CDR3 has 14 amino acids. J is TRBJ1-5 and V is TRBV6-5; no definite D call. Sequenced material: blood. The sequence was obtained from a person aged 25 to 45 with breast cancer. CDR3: CASSPRRSDQPQHF. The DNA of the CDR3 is TGTGCCAGCAGCCCCCGGCGGTCCGATCAGCCCCAGCATTTT.